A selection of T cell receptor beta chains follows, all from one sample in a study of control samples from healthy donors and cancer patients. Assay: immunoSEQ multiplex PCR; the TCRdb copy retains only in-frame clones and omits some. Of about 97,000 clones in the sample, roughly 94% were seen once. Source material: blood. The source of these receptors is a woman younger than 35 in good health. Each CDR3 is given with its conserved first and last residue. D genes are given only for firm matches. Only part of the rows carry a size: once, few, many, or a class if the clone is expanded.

DNA: TGTGCTAGTGGTTTGGTACTCTCGGGACTAGCGCTCAATGAGCAGTTCTTC
CDR3: CASGLVLSGLALNEQFF
D: TRBD2
V: TRBV12-5
J: TRBJ2-1
size: -

DNA: TGTGCCACCGGGACAGAGGCCCTCAATCAGCCCCAGCATTTT
CDR3: CATGTEALNQPQHF
D: TRBD1
V: TRBV28
J: TRBJ1-5
size: -

DNA: TGCAGCGCTTCAACCTCTGGAAACACCATATATTTT
CDR3: CSASTSGNTIYF
D: -
V: TRBV29-1
J: TRBJ1-3
size: -

DNA: TGTGCCAGCAGCGTAGATACTAGCCGGGTCGGGGAGCTGTTTTTT
CDR3: CASSVDTSRVGELFF
D: -
V: TRBV9
J: TRBJ2-2
size: -

DNA: TGCAGTGCTAGTGGGTTGGGGGGTGTCACTGAAGCTTTCTTT
CDR3: CSASGLGGVTEAFF
D: -
V: TRBV20-1
J: TRBJ1-1
size: -

DNA: TGTGCCAGCACCCCCTCCACAGGATTCTATGGCTACACCTTC
CDR3: CASTPSTGFYGYTF
D: -
V: TRBV11-2
J: TRBJ1-2
size: -

DNA: TGCGCCAGCAGCTTAAAGCAGGAGACCCAGTACTTC
CDR3: CASSLKQETQYF
D: -
V: TRBV5-1
J: TRBJ2-5
size: -

DNA: TGTGCCAGCAGTAATTTTCAGCCGGAGTTGAGCGAGCAGTACTTC
CDR3: CASSNFQPELSEQYF
D: -
V: TRBV7-2
J: TRBJ2-7
size: once

DNA: TGTGCCAGCAGTTACTCACGCGGCAACCCAGAAAAACTGTTTTTT
CDR3: CASSYSRGNPEKLFF
D: -
V: TRBV6-5
J: TRBJ1-4
size: -

DNA: TGTGCCAGCAGTGGGACTAGCGGAACAGATACGCAGTATTTT
CDR3: CASSGTSGTDTQYF
D: TRBD2
V: TRBV2
J: TRBJ2-3
size: -

DNA: TGTGCCAGCAGCTTAGCGCGGGGACAGGGAGTCACTGAAGCTTTCTTT
CDR3: CASSLARGQGVTEAFF
D: TRBD1
V: TRBV11-1
J: TRBJ1-1
size: -

DNA: TGTGCCAGCAGCGCGGGGCCTAGCACAGATACGCAGTATTTT
CDR3: CASSAGPSTDTQYF
D: -
V: TRBV6-4
J: TRBJ2-3
size: -

DNA: TGCGCCAGCAGCTTGGGTTACCCGAGATCCTACGAGCAGTACTTC
CDR3: CASSLGYPRSYEQYF
D: -
V: TRBV5-1
J: TRBJ2-7
size: -

DNA: TGTGCCAGCTCACCCTCAGCAGATACGCAGTATTTT
CDR3: CASSPSADTQYF
D: -
V: TRBV18
J: TRBJ2-3
size: -

DNA: TGTGCCAGCAGTGCAGGAGGCACTGAAGCTTTCTTT
CDR3: CASSAGGTEAFF
D: -
V: TRBV6-2/TRBV6-3
J: TRBJ1-1
size: few

DNA: TGTGCCAGCAGTTACAGCGACGACGGCTACACCTTC
CDR3: CASSYSDDGYTF
D: -
V: TRBV2
J: TRBJ1-2
size: once

DNA: TGCGCCAGCAGTCATTCCTCTGGGGGAGACAGGGGACTCGGCGAGACCCAGTACTTC
CDR3: CASSHSSGGDRGLGETQYF
D: TRBD1
V: TRBV23-1
J: TRBJ2-5
size: -

DNA: TGTGCCAGCAGCTTGGGGGCTCGGGGAGTTACTGGAAACACCATATATTTT
CDR3: CASSLGARGVTGNTIYF
D: -
V: TRBV5-6
J: TRBJ1-3
size: -

DNA: TGCGCCAGCAGTGCAGCAGGGGGCGGTCAGCCCCAGCATTTT
CDR3: CASSAAGGGQPQHF
D: TRBD1
V: TRBV10-2
J: TRBJ1-5
size: -

DNA: TGCGCCAGCAGCCCGGGACTTTCCTACAATGAGCAGTTCTTC
CDR3: CASSPGLSYNEQFF
D: -
V: TRBV5-1
J: TRBJ2-1
size: -